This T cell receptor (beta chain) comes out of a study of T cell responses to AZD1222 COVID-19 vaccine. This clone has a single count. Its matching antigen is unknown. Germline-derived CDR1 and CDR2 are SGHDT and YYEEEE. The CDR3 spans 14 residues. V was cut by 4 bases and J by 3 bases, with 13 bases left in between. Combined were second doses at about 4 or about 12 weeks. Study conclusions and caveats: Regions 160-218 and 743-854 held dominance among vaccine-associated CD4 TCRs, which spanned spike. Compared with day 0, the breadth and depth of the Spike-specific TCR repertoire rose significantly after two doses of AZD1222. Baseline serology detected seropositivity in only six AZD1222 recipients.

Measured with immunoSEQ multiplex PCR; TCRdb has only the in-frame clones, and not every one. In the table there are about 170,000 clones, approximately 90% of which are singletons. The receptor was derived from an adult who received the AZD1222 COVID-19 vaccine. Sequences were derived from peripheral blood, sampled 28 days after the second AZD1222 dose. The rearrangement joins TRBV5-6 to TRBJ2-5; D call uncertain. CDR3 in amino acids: CASSHNGREETQYF. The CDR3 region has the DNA TGTGCCAGCAGCCACAATGGACGCGAAGAGACCCAGTACTTC.